A selection of T cell receptor beta chains follows, all from one sample in a study of blood T cell repertoires in COVID-19. Assay: immunoSEQ multiplex PCR; the TCRdb copy retains only in-frame clones and omits some. The sample consists of approximately 100,000 clones, approximately 86% of them appearing once. What was sequenced was peripheral blood. The receptors were sampled from a woman between 55 and 75 years old with acute or convalescent COVID-19. Both conserved end residues are part of each CDR3. The order of the fields is V gene, J gene, CDR3 protein.

TRBV27	TRBJ2-3	CASSYTDKGNTQYF
TRBV5-1	TRBJ1-1	CASSLAGTGFVGTEAFF
TRBV3-1/TRBV3-2	TRBJ1-3	CASSQYRGTGNTIYF
TRBV3-1/TRBV3-2	TRBJ2-1	CASSRTSGRNEQFF
TRBV7-8	TRBJ2-1	CASSLGMGGNEQFF
TRBV6-1	TRBJ1-2	CASSGSPGPYGYTF
TRBV11-2	TRBJ2-3	CASSSLRGRRTDTQYF
TRBV7-9	TRBJ2-5	CASSLAPETQYF
TRBV5-5	TRBJ2-5	CASSKNTGGWETQYF
TRBV18	TRBJ1-6	CASSPPRSGASYSPLHF
TRBV3-1/TRBV3-2	TRBJ2-1	CASTQREGLAINEQFF
TRBV7-2	TRBJ1-5	CASSLPPDQPQHF
TRBV5-1	TRBJ2-2	CASSLAGKDTGELFF
TRBV5-6	TRBJ1-2	CASSPGGGRDGYTF
TRBV5-1	TRBJ2-3	CASSLVGSGIGDTQYF
TRBV12-3/TRBV12-4	TRBJ2-3	CASARGYTDTQYF
TRBV24-1	TRBJ1-5	CATSVGGRRSNQPQHF
TRBV2	TRBJ2-1	CATGKGLARHNEQFF
TRBV19	TRBJ1-4	CASSPGQVNEKLFF
TRBV11-3	TRBJ1-1	CASSTTAPIMNTEAFF
TRBV7-6	TRBJ2-5	CASSPVRGARETQYF
TRBV2	TRBJ1-1	CASSRQGQGGTEAFF
TRBV11-2	TRBJ2-7	CASSTGLAVEQYF
TRBV24-1	TRBJ2-3	CATSDVTSGRRHTQYF
TRBV5-1	TRBJ1-1	CASSLRGVSTRGETEAFF
TRBV25-1	TRBJ2-5	CASSDPGGDQETQYF
TRBV12-3/TRBV12-4	TRBJ2-1	CASSFGGREQFF
TRBV18	TRBJ2-3	CASSPQRESTDTQYF
TRBV6-5	TRBJ2-7	CASTLTGSYEQYF
TRBV19	TRBJ1-2	CASSVQVEYGYTF
TRBV2	TRBJ1-1	CASKGGNTEAFF
TRBV7-2	TRBJ1-2	CASSLSMRSDGYTF
TRBV9	TRBJ2-1	CASSAPGSSSYNEQFF